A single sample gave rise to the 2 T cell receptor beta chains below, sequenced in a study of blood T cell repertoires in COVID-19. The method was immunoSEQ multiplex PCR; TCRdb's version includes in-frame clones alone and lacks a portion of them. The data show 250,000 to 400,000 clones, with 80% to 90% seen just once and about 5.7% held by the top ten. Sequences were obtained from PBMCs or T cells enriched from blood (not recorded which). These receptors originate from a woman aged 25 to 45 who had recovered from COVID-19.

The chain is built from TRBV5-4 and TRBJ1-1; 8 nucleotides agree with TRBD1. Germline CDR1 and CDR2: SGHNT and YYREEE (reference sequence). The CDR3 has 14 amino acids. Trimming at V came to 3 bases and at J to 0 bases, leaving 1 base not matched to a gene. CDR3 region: CASSWTGMNTEAFF. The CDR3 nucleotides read TGTGCCAGCAGCTGGACAGGGATGAACACTGAAGCTTTCTTT.

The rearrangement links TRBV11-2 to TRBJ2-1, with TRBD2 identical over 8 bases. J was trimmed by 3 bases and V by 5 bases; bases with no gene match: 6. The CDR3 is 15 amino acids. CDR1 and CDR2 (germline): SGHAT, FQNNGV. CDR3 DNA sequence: TGTGCCAGCAGCCCCCGAGCGGGGGTCTACAATGAGCAGTTCTTC. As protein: CASSPRAGVYNEQFF.